This T cell receptor beta chain is drawn from a study of cytomegalovirus exposure and HLA in healthy donors. As for the study in general: It was reported in a later analysis that the same platform had been used for the roughly 130 validation repertoires as for the 666 first-cohort repertoires.

The V segment lost 4 bases and the J segment 6 bases; nucleotides outside the gene matches: 11. Germline CDR1 and CDR2: SGDLS and YYNGEE. This CDR3 contains 16 residues. Only in-frame clones appear in the TCRdb table, and some are missing; sequencing was by immunoSEQ multiplex PCR. Among 100,000 to 150,000 clones listed, approximately 92% were seen once. V is TRBV9 and J is TRBJ1-5, with 9 positions matching TRBD1. Material: PBMCs. The clonotype was recovered from a young woman in good health and CMV-seronegative. DNA of the CDR3: TGTGCCAGCAGCCCAACAGGGGGCCCTTATTCTCAGCCCCAGCATTTT. This codes for CASSPTGGPYSQPQHF.